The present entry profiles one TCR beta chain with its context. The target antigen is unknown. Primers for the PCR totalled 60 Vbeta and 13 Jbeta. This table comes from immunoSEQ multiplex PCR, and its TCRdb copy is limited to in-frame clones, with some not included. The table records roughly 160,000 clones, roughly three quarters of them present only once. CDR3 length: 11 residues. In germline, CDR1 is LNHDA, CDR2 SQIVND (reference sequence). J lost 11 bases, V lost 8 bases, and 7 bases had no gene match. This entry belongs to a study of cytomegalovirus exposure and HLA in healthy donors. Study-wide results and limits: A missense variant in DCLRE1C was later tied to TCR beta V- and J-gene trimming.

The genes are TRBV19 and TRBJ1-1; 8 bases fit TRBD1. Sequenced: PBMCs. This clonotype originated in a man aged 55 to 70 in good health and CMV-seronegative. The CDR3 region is CASAQGVAAFF. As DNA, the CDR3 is TGTGCCAGTGCACAGGGGGTTGCGGCTTTCTTT.